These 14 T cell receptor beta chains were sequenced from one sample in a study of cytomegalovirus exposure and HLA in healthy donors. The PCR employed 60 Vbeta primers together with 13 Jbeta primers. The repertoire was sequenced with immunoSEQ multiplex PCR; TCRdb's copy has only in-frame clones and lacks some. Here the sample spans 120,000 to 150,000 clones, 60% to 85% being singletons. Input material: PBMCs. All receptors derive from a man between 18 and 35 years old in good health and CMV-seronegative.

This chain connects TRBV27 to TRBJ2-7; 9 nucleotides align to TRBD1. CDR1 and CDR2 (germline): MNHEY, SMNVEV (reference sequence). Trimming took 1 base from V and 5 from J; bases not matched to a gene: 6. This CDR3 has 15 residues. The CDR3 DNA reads TGTGCCAGCAGTTTATTCGGGACAGGGAAGGACGAGCAGTACTTC. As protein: CASSLFGTGKDEQYF.

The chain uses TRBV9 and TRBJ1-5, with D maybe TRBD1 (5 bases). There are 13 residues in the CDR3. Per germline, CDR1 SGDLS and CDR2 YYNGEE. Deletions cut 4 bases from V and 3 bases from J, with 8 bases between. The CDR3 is CASSQGDNQPQHF. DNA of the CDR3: TGTGCCAGCAGCCAAGGGGACAATCAGCCCCAGCATTTT.

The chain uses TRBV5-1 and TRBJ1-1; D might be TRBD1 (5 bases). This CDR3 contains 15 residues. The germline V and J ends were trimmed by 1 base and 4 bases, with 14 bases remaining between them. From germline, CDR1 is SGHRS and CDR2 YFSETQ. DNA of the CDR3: TGCGCCAGCAGCTTGTCGTCGGTTAGGGGCACTGAAGCTTTCTTT. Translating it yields CASSLSSVRGTEAFF.

CDR3 bases: TGTGCCAGTAGTATTTTCCCGGGGGACAATTCACCCCTCCACTTT. Protein: CASSIFPGDNSPLHF. The chain couples TRBV19 to TRBJ1-6; D possibly corresponds to TRBD1 (5 bases). The length of the CDR3 is 15 residues. CDR1 is LNHDA, CDR2 SQIVND, per germline (reference sequence). Trimming took 3 bases from V and 7 from J, leaving 13 bases between them.

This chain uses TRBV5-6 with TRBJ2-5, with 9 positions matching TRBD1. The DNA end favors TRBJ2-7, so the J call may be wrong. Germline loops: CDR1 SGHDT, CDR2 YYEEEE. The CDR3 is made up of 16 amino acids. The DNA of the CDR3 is TGTGCCAGCAGCGGTAACCGCGGACAGGGGACCTACGAGCAGTACTTC. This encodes CASSGNRGQGTYEQYF.

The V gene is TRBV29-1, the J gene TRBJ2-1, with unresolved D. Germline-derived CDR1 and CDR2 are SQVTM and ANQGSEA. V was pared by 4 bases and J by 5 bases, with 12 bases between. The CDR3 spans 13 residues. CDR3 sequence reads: CSVVSLSDNEQFF. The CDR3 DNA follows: TGCAGCGTTGTTTCGTTGTCGGACAATGAGCAGTTCTTC.

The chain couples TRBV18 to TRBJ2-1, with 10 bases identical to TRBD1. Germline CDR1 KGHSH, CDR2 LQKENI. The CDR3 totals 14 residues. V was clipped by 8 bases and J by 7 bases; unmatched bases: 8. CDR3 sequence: CASAGQGSGNEQFF. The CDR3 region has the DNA TGTGCCAGCGCGGGACAGGGGTCGGGTAATGAGCAGTTCTTC.

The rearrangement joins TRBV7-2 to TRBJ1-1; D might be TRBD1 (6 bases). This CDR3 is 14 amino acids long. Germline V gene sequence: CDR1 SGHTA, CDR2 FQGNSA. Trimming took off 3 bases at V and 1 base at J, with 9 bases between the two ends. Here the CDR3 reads CASSFAGANTEAFF. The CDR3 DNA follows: TGTGCCAGCAGCTTCGCAGGGGCGAACACTGAAGCTTTCTTT.

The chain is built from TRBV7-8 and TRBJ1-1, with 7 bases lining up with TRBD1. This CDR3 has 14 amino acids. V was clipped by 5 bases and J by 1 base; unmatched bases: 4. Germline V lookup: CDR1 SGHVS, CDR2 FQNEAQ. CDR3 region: CASSPGTANTEAFF. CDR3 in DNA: TGTGCCAGCAGCCCAGGGACAGCGAACACTGAAGCTTTCTTT.

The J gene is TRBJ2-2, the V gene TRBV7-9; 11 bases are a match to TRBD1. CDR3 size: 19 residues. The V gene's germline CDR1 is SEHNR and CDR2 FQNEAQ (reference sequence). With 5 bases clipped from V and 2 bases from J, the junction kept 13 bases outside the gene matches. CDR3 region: CASSRGQGAPFSNTGELFF. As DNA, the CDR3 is TGTGCCAGCAGCAGAGGACAGGGGGCCCCCTTTTCTAACACCGGGGAGCTGTTTTTT.

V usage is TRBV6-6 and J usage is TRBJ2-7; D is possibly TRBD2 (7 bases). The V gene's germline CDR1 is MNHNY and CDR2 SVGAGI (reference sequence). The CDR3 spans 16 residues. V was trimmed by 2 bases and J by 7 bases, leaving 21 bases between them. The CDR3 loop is CASSYVGGGPWWEQYF. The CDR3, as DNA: TGTGCCAGCAGTTACGTAGGGGGGGGACCATGGTGGGAGCAGTACTTC.

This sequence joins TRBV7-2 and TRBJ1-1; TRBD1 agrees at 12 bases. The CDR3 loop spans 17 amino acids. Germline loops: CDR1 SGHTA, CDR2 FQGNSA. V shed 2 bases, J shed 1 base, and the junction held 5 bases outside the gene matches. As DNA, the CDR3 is TGTGCCAGCAGCTTACTACCGGGACAGGGGGCGAACACTGAAGCTTTCTTT. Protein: CASSLLPGQGANTEAFF. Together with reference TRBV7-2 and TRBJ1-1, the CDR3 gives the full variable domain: GAGVSQSPSNKVTEKGKDVELRCDPISGHTALYWYRQSLGQGLEFLIYFQGNSAPDKSGLPSDRFSAERTGGSVSTLTIQRTQQEDSAVYLCASSLLPGQGANTEAFFGQGTRLTVV.

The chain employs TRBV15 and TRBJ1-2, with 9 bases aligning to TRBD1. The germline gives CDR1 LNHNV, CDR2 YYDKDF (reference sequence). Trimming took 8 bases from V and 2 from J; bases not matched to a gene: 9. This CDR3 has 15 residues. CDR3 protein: CATGARQGENYGYTF. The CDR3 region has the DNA TGTGCCACCGGAGCGAGACAGGGGGAAAACTATGGCTACACCTTC.

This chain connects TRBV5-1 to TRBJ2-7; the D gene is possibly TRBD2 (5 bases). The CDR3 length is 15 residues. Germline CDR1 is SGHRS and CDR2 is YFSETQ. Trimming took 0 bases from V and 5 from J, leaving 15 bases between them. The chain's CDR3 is CASSLAGFLWDEQYF. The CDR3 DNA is TGCGCCAGCAGCTTGGCGGGGTTTCTCTGGGACGAGCAGTACTTC.